The 7 T cell receptor beta chains below were found in one sample sequenced in a study of cytomegalovirus exposure and HLA in healthy donors. The PCR was carried out with 60 Vbeta primers and 13 Jbeta primers. Measured with immunoSEQ multiplex PCR; TCRdb has only the in-frame clones, and not every one. Altogether around 120,000 clones are present, approximately 85% being singletons, with the ten largest covering over 1.5%. The sample consisted of PBMCs. These receptors were taken from a boy between 5 and 17 years old in good health and CMV-seronegative.

In its sample, this clone was seen a few times. The rearrangement uses TRBV27 and TRBJ1-1, with D possibly being TRBD1 (6 bases). CDR3 length: 14 amino acids. V was cut by 8 bases and J by 0 bases, with 13 bases left in between. Germline V gene lookup returns CDR1 MNHEY and CDR2 SMNVEV (reference sequence). DNA of the CDR3: TGTGCCAGCGGTAAGGGACACTTGAACACTGAAGCTTTCTTT. Encoded protein: CASGKGHLNTEAFF.

This rearrangement joins TRBV6-1 to TRBJ2-4, with TRBD2 as a possible D gene (6 bases). Per germline, CDR1 MNHNS and CDR2 SASEGT. The CDR3 has 15 amino acids. Trimming stripped 3 bases from V and 0 bases from J, with 9 bases between. CDR3 in DNA: TGTGCCAGCAGTGAGCCGGGACTAGCCAAAAACATTCAGTACTTC. It codes for CASSEPGLAKNIQYF.

Only a few counts were recorded for this clone. The rearrangement links TRBV6-1 to TRBJ2-3, with TRBD2 matching over 10 bases. V shed 2 bases and J 1 base; nucleotides not matched to a gene: 3. Germline V lookup: CDR1 MNHNS, CDR2 SASEGT. This CDR3 has 16 residues. This CDR3 reads CASSESLAGGTDTQYF. The CDR3 DNA reads as TGTGCCAGCAGTGAATCGCTAGCGGGGGGCACAGATACGCAGTATTTT.

The rearrangement joins TRBV5-1 to TRBJ2-7; D gene uncertain. V lost 4 bases and J lost 6, with 20 bases in between. The CDR3 length is 15 residues. Germline-derived CDR1 and CDR2 are SGHRS and YFSETQ. The chain's CDR3 is CASSPPGASPLEQYF. In nucleotides, the CDR3 is TGCGCCAGCAGCCCCCCCGGAGCGAGCCCCCTCGAGCAGTACTTC.

The V gene is TRBV6-5, the J gene TRBJ1-5; no definite D call. Germline CDR1 MNHEY, CDR2 SVGAGI. V was clipped by 2 bases and J by 4 bases, with 6 bases between them. The length of the CDR3 is 13 residues. The CDR3 DNA reads as TGTGCCAGCAGTTACGTCAGAAATCAGCCCCAGCATTTT. Translation: CASSYVRNQPQHF.

This clone was found a few times. The V gene is TRBV7-9, the J gene TRBJ1-5, with D perhaps matching TRBD1 (6 bases). Trimming removed 4 bases at V and 4 bases at J, with 11 bases between. Germline-derived CDR1 and CDR2 are SEHNR and FQNEAQ (reference sequence). The CDR3 extends over 14 amino acids. CDR3 protein: CASSSPGVNQPQHF. The CDR3 nucleotides are TGTGCCAGCAGCTCCCCAGGGGTTAATCAGCCCCAGCATTTT.

The gene calls are TRBV18 and TRBJ2-3, with 8 bases matching TRBD2. With V trimmed by 6 bases and J by 1 base, 9 bases remained unmatched. The CDR3 length is 16 residues. In germline, CDR1 is KGHSH, CDR2 LQKENI. CDR3 sequence reads: CASSPKAGAGTDTQYF. The DNA for the CDR3 is TGTGCCAGCTCGCCAAAAGCGGGGGCTGGCACAGATACGCAGTATTTT.